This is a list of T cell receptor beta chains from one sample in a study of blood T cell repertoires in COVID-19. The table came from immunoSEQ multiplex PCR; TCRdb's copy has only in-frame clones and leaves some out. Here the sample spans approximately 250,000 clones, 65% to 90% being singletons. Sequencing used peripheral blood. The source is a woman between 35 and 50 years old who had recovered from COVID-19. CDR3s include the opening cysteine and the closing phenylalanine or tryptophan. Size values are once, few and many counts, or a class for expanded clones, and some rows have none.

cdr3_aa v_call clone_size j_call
CASSLDGQNEQFF TRBV5-1 NA TRBJ2-1
CASSSYDRGNQPQHF TRBV7-6 many TRBJ1-5
CSVEGEDGYTF TRBV29-1 NA TRBJ1-2
CASSPRESTGELFF TRBV3-1/TRBV3-2 NA TRBJ2-2
CASSNNAQGFGYEQFF TRBV5-5 NA TRBJ2-1
CASSPLWGQGDQPQHF TRBV27 few TRBJ1-5
CASSQGAWGQTYEQYF TRBV3-1/TRBV3-2 NA TRBJ2-7
CASSAVPGELFF TRBV11-2 few TRBJ2-2
CASSLASGQGYEQYF TRBV7-2 few TRBJ2-7
CASSGIERGLLSGNTIYF TRBV5-6 NA TRBJ1-3
CASSGTGPFGNTIYF TRBV6-5 NA TRBJ1-3
CASSPPGGEGYTF TRBV18 NA TRBJ1-2
CASSSDSSREQYF TRBV18 NA TRBJ2-7
CASIDRGPSNQPQHF TRBV10-1 few TRBJ1-5
CASSLQGRQETQYF TRBV5-1 NA TRBJ2-5
CASSLVIQGAPGANVLTF TRBV7-2 NA TRBJ2-6
CAIRGGGAGDSTDTQYF TRBV10-3 NA TRBJ2-3
CASSQTGYSPLHF TRBV28 NA TRBJ1-6
CASSLLGGAGNYGYTF TRBV6-5 NA TRBJ1-2
CASSQGQGKANTEAFF TRBV16 NA TRBJ1-1
CASSQRDRGWGEKLFF TRBV3-1/TRBV3-2 once TRBJ1-4
CASSLEAGGVSGYTF TRBV7-6 NA TRBJ1-2
CASSIGQGALYEQYF TRBV19 NA TRBJ2-7
CASSSLTGSYGYTF TRBV28 NA TRBJ1-2
CASRKTVNYGYTF TRBV6-5 NA TRBJ1-2
CASSDNSPGGTGYTF TRBV2 NA TRBJ1-2
CASTDRGRGGTEAFF TRBV19 NA TRBJ1-1
CASSPRTGGTEAFF TRBV18 few TRBJ1-1
CASSLPPGQGPGELFF TRBV7-9 once TRBJ2-2
CASSSQGTVNYEQYF TRBV3-1/TRBV3-2 NA TRBJ2-7
CASSPPIADTQYF TRBV9 once TRBJ2-3
CASGGLEGFAEGGYTF TRBV5-4 NA TRBJ1-2
CASSFLGDGEGEQFF TRBV7-7 NA TRBJ2-1
CASSEVFLPPGQLNTGELFF TRBV2 NA TRBJ2-2
CASSVAGTGFTEAFF TRBV5-8 NA TRBJ1-1
CSVAPPDEQFF TRBV29-1 NA TRBJ2-1
CASSLGGLASTDTQYF TRBV11-2 NA TRBJ2-3
CASSPMWSRVSGNTIYF TRBV18 NA TRBJ1-3
CASSYPGNEQFF TRBV6-6 few TRBJ2-1
CASGLAGTPYEQYF TRBV10-2 NA TRBJ2-7
CASSLLTGDTEAFF TRBV7-8 NA TRBJ1-1
CSASYPGSQETQYF TRBV20-1 NA TRBJ2-5
CAIKGQAEEQYF TRBV10-3 once TRBJ2-7
CASSKGAETQYF TRBV5-4 NA TRBJ2-5
CASSLAPGSSGNTIYF TRBV5-5 NA TRBJ1-3
CASSQPKAGPYEQYF TRBV23-1 NA TRBJ2-7
CASSVGQGLGEKLFF TRBV9 NA TRBJ1-4
CASSQEVTGDQPQHF TRBV4-1 NA TRBJ1-5
CASSAGGRNYGYTF TRBV28 NA TRBJ1-2